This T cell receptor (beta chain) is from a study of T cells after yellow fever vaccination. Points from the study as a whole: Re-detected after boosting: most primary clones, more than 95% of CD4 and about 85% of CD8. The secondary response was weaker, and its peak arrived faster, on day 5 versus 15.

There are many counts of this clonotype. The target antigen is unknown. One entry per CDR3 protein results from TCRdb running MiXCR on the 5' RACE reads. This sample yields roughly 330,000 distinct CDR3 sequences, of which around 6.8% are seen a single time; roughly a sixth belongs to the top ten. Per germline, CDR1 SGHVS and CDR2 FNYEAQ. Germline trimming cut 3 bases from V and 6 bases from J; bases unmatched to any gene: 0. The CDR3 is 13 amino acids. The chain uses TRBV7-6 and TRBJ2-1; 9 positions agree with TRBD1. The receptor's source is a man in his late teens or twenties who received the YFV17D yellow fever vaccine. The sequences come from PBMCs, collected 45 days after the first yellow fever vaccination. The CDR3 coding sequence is TGTGCCAGCAGCTTGACAGGGGGCAATGAGCAGTTCTTC. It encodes CASSLTGGNEQFF.